These 2 T cell receptor beta chains came from one sample sequenced in a study of T-cell memory formation after mild COVID-19. TCRdb fed the 5' RACE reads into MiXCR, producing one record per CDR3 protein. The profile shows roughly 400,000 distinct CDR3 sequences, about a sixth of them singletons. The specimen sequenced was PBMCs or a T cell subset sorted from them (not recorded which). All receptors derive from a man younger than 30 who had mild COVID-19 (a few samples of this study predate the infection). Cell type and time point are not known.

The chain links TRBV19 to TRBJ2-1; D not resolved. The germline V gene has CDR1 LNHDA and CDR2 SQIVND (reference sequence). Trimming shortened V by 2 bases and J by 2 bases, and 10 bases separated the two germline ends. The CDR3 totals 15 residues. The DNA of the CDR3 is TGTGCCAGTAGTATAAATCCCCCGGCCTACAATGAGCAGTTCTTC. Amino acid sequence: CASSINPPAYNEQFF.

In this sample, this clonotype turned up a few times. This chain uses TRBV7-2 with TRBJ2-2; 7 positions agree with TRBD1. This CDR3 is built from 13 residues. J lost 7 bases, V lost 5 bases, and 4 bases had no gene match. The germline gives CDR1 SGHTA, CDR2 FQGNSA. The CDR3 sequence is CASSPQGYGELFF. CDR3 bases: TGTGCCAGCAGCCCACAGGGGTACGGGGAGCTGTTTTTT.